The source of this TCR beta chain is a study of post-analysis software for immune sequencing data. Findings of the study overall: TRBV segments more frequent in patients than in controls numbered five and included TRBV5-6, TRBV5-1 and TRBV20-1. Strong same-batch co-clustering of samples appeared with F measure clustering.

Sequencing libraries made from TCR beta cDNA carried unique molecular identifiers. T cells numbering roughly 1 to 10 million gave rise to a few hundred thousand cDNA molecules. TCRdb used MiXCR to reprocess the PCR reads, holding one entry per CDR3 protein. The table records about 540,000 distinct CDR3 sequences, around a third of them present only once. This clonotype showed up just a few times. Its antigen is not identified. CDR1 is SGHVS and CDR2 is FNYEAQ in the germline V gene. Trimming shortened V by 2 bases and J by 5 bases, and 8 bases separated the two germline ends. The CDR3 sequence is 13 residues long.

The chain employs TRBV7-6 and TRBJ2-3, with no clear D. The sequence was obtained from a girl aged 2-17 years with multiple sclerosis. Sequenced: blood. The chain's CDR3 is CASSLTVQDTQYF. Here the CDR3 DNA reads TGTGCCAGCAGCTTAACAGTTCAAGATACGCAGTATTTT.